A single T cell receptor (beta chain) is shown here with its context. The antigen is unknown. The sample originates from a study of T-cell reconstitution after alpha-beta-depleted transplantation in children. The CDR3 has 18 residues. With V trimmed by 0 bases and J by 7 bases, 12 bases remained unmatched. Per the germline V gene, CDR1 is LGHNT and CDR2 is FRNRAP. Study findings and constraints: It was surviving recipient T cells and thymic progenitors that gave some patients high TCRbeta diversity at day 60.

It was with unique molecular identifiers that the TCRbeta library was prepared. MiXCR was run by TCRdb on the PCR reads, yielding one entry per CDR3 protein. The table shows approximately 1,000,000 distinct CDR3 sequences, with about 30% occurring only once. The chain recombines TRBV12-5 with TRBJ2-1, with 10 bases matching TRBD2. The TCR was taken from a boy under two years old who had a stem cell transplant for SCID, so the T cells may come from the graft donor. The material was PBMCs, mostly from graft donor cells, obtained 360 days after TCRalphabeta/CD19-depleted stem cell transplant. CDR3 residues: CASGLVLSGGAQGNEQFF. In nucleotides, the CDR3 is TGTGCTAGTGGTTTGGTACTGAGCGGGGGGGCCCAAGGGAATGAGCAGTTCTTC.